This note documents a single T cell receptor beta chain sequence. The sample comes from a study of cytomegalovirus exposure and HLA in healthy donors. CDR1 LNHDA and CDR2 SQIVND come from the germline V gene (reference sequence). The ends were cut back, 3 bases at V and 3 bases at J, with 15 bases in the middle. This CDR3 has 15 amino acids. Assay used: immunoSEQ multiplex PCR; TCRdb lists only in-frame clones, some missing. Of fewer than 60,000 clones in the sample, approximately 92% were seen once. The sequence came from a woman between 18 and 29 years old in good health and CMV-seronegative. The chain couples TRBV19 to TRBJ2-7; tentative D call: TRBD1 (5 bases). The sample consisted of PBMCs. The DNA for the CDR3 is TGTGCCAGTAGTATTCAACCTGGGGCTTACTACGAGCAGTACTTC. Its translation is CASSIQPGAYYEQYF.